The next 24 T cell receptor beta chains were all read from a single sample in a study of regulatory T cells in long-lasting Graves disease (dated by TCRdb to about 2021). The time point label corresponds to: newly diagnosed GD, antithyroid drugs for less than 3 months. RNA was extracted from PBMCs in TRIzol for both TCR sequencing and RNA sequencing. Receptors were amplified or captured by multiplex PCR. TCRdb names Illumina HiSeq 4000 as the instrument used. CDR3 regions were amplified by Arm-PCR with iRepertoire HTBI primers to construct TCR beta libraries. Starting from the raw public reads, TCRdb applied fastp trimming at Q25, assembled clones with MiXCR and retained in-frame beta chains. Duplicate CDR3 protein sequences are folded into a single record with the most common DNA and genes. For this sample there are about 620,000 distinct CDR3 sequences; roughly 15% appear just once. The ten largest clonotypes hold around 18% of the sample.

These same records also appear under a second study, on T cells in Graves' hyperthyroidism and ophthalmopathy.

Sequences were derived from peripheral blood mononuclear cells (PBMCs), sampled at new diagnosis, from a patient treated with antithyroid drugs. Every receptor here comes from a woman aged 30 to 39 with Graves disease. Donor details come from another sample of the same person, matched by shared clones.

This clonotype occurred a few times. The chain recombines TRBV27 with TRBJ2-3, with D hard to call. This CDR3 is 15 amino acids long. Germline lookup yields CDR1 MNHEY and CDR2 SMNVEV (reference sequence). The V end was cut by 2 bases, the J end by 1 base, with 10 bases between. The CDR3: CASSLDSQGTDTQYF. For the CDR3, the DNA is TGTGCCAGCAGTTTAGATTCGCAGGGCACAGATACGCAGTATTTT.

This clonotype was detected many times. The chain couples TRBV7-9 to TRBJ2-4; 7 nucleotides align to TRBD2. The V gene end was trimmed by 5 bases and the J gene end by 0 bases; junction bases not matched to a gene: 4. The length of the CDR3 is 15 residues. From germline, CDR1 is SEHNR and CDR2 FQNEAQ (reference sequence). The CDR3 reads CASSPSGVAKNIQYF. The CDR3 DNA follows: TGTGCCAGCAGCCCGAGCGGGGTAGCCAAAAACATTCAGTACTTC.

In its sample, this clonotype was seen many times. V gene TRBV12-3 or TRBV12-4 combines with J gene TRBJ2-2; tentative D call: TRBD2 (5 bases). The CDR3 is 13 amino acids. Trimming shortened V by 7 bases and J by 5 bases, and 11 bases separated the two germline ends. The CDR3 is CASKNEGTGELFF. The CDR3 bases are TGTGCCAGCAAGAATGAGGGTACCGGGGAGCTGTTTTTT.

This rearrangement joins TRBV9 to TRBJ2-1, with 7 nucleotides matching TRBD2. V lost 0 bases and J lost 7; bases outside the gene matches: 7. The CDR3 contains 15 residues. Per germline, CDR1 SGDLS and CDR2 YYNGEE. CDR3 region: CASSVDAGAYNEQFF. The CDR3 DNA sequence: TGTGCCAGCAGCGTAGACGCGGGAGCGTATAATGAGCAGTTCTTC.

The rearrangement uses TRBV7-3 and TRBJ2-3, with a possible D match to TRBD2 (7 bases). Trimming left V 4 bases short and J 3 bases short, with 14 bases between. Germline CDR1 SGHTA, CDR2 FQGTGA. The CDR3 runs to 15 residues. Here the CDR3 reads CASSSRGAGTDTQYF. The CDR3, as DNA: TGTGCCAGCAGCTCCCGGGGGGCGGGGACAGATACGCAGTATTTT.

This clonotype was observed a few times. This rearrangement joins TRBV30 to TRBJ2-1; TRBD1 is a possible D gene (5 bases). The better agreement between TRBJ2-5 and the DNA end casts doubt on the J call. This CDR3 has 13 amino acids. CDR1 GTSNPN and CDR2 SVGIG come from the germline V gene (reference sequence). The CDR3 is CSLEPDRRETQYF. The CDR3 DNA is TGTTCGCTTGAGCCCGACAGAAGGGAGACCCAGTACTTC.

This clonotype showed up many times. The chain couples TRBV28 to TRBJ2-1; 7 bases are shared with TRBD2. The germline CDR1 and CDR2 sequences are MDHEN and SYDVKM. The CDR3 is 14 residues long. The junction had 12 bases not matched to a gene; V was cut back by 8 bases and J by 8 bases. Written as DNA, the CDR3 is TGTGCCAGCGCCGCGTGGGAGGGGAGGTATGAGCAGTTCTTC. Protein sequence: CASAAWEGRYEQFF.

There are many counts of this clonotype. V and J are TRBV11-2 and TRBJ2-3, with D uncertain. V gave up 5 bases and J gave up 8 bases, with 11 bases separating them. The CDR3 has 12 residues. From germline, CDR1 is SGHAT and CDR2 FQNNGV. The CDR3 loop reads CASSAPGATQYF. The CDR3 coding sequence is TGTGCCAGCAGCGCCCCCGGAGCTACGCAGTATTTT.

This clonotype showed up many times. The chain carries TRBV2 and TRBJ1-1; perhaps TRBD1 as D (5 bases). Trimming took 9 bases from V and 1 from J, leaving 21 bases between them. The CDR3 loop spans 16 amino acids. Germline V gene sequence: CDR1 SNHLY, CDR2 FYNNEI. CDR3 in amino acids: CARLLGPRLRNTEAFF. CDR3 DNA: TGTGCCAGACTTTTGGGACCCCGGCTGAGGAACACTGAAGCTTTCTTT.

The V and J genes are TRBV6-1 and TRBJ2-6; a possible D gene is TRBD2 (5 bases). CDR1 and CDR2 from the germline V gene are MNHNS and SASEGT. The CDR3 is 15 amino acids. Deletions cut 5 bases from V and 3 bases from J, with 11 bases between. The CDR3 loop is CASSSARGGANVLTF. In nucleotides, the CDR3 is TGTGCCAGCAGTAGTGCCCGGGGTGGGGCCAACGTCCTGACTTTC.

This clonotype came up many times. The chain links TRBV28 to TRBJ1-2, with D possibly matching TRBD1 (5 bases). CDR3 length equals 14 residues. CDR1 is MDHEN and CDR2 is SYDVKM in the germline V gene. With 2 bases removed from V and 8 bases from J, the gap between germline ends came to 15 bases. The CDR3 sequence is CASSLNGARPGYTF. The CDR3 DNA follows: TGTGCCAGCAGTTTAAACGGGGCTCGACCCGGCTACACCTTC.

This clonotype was observed a few times. CDR3 bases: TGCAGTGCCGCCGTTGGGGCCAACGTCCTGACTTTC. It codes for CSAAVGANVLTF. The J gene is TRBJ2-6, the V gene TRBV20-1; D remains unclear. The germline V gene has CDR1 DFQATT and CDR2 SNEGSKA (reference sequence). This CDR3 has 12 residues. V was cut by 6 bases and J by 3 bases, with 6 bases left in between.

A remark on this clonotype: Sequence at one end of the junction differs from germline and may be a read error. CDR3 amino acids: CGARETRRTQYF. In nucleotides, the CDR3 is TGCGGTGCTAGAGAAACTAGACGTACGCAGTATTTT. The chain carries TRBV20-1 and TRBJ2-3, with D possibly being TRBD2 (5 bases). The CDR3 contains 12 residues. Germline V CDR1 and CDR2: DFQATT, SNEGSKA (reference sequence).

This clonotype was seen repeatedly, ten times or more. The rearrangement links TRBV28 to TRBJ2-4; D is perhaps TRBD1 (6 bases). The germline CDR1 and CDR2 sequences are MDHEN and SYDVKM. Trimming stripped 10 bases from V and 0 bases from J, with 22 bases between. The CDR3 sequence is 17 residues long. CDR3 nucleotides: TGTGCCACCACCCGTACCAGGGGCGGTCTAGCCAAAAACATTCAGTACTTC. The encoded protein is CATTRTRGGLAKNIQYF. Full variable domain (outside the CDR3, taken from reference TRBV28 and TRBJ2-4): DVKVTQSSRYLVKRTGEKVFLECVQDMDHENMFWYRQDPGLGLRLIYFSYDVKMKEKGDIPEGYSVSREKKERFSLILESASTNQTSMYLCATTRTRGGLAKNIQYFGAGTRLSVL.

About this clonotype itself: This clone may be a read error of a much larger clone one base away. The CDR3 protein is CASRVIGGGSEAQYF. In DNA, the CDR3 is TGTGCCAGCAGGGTTATCGGGGGAGGGTCAGAGGCCCAGTACTTC. V gene TRBV2 combines with J gene TRBJ2-1; 7 bases line up with TRBD2. The J call is doubtful: the DNA matches TRBJ2-5 better. The germline gives CDR1 SNHLY, CDR2 FYNNEI. The length of the CDR3 is 15 residues.

The V gene is TRBV20-1, the J gene TRBJ2-5, with D uncertain. V shed 3 bases and J shed 2 bases, with 10 bases lying between them. The CDR3 sequence is 13 residues long. Germline-derived CDR1 and CDR2 are DFQATT and SNEGSKA (reference sequence). The CDR3 loop reads CSASLKPQETQYF. The CDR3 region has the DNA TGCAGTGCTAGTTTAAAGCCGCAAGAGACCCAGTACTTC.

The CDR3 region has the DNA TGTGCCAGCTCCCTGGGGGCAGGGGAGATATCACCCCTCCACTTT. Translation: CASSLGAGEISPLHF. The J gene is TRBJ1-6, the V gene TRBV2; D is possibly TRBD1 (6 bases). Germline values: CDR1 SNHLY, CDR2 FYNNEI. The CDR3 is 15 amino acids. The V end was cut by 8 bases, the J end by 10 bases, with 21 bases between.

This clonotype was picked up many times. The rearrangement joins TRBV2 to TRBJ2-7, with TRBD1 matching over 11 bases. The CDR3 consists of 16 residues. After removal of 4 bases from V and 4 bases from J, the junction contained 9 bases not matched to a gene. CDR1 and CDR2 from the germline V gene are SNHLY and FYNNEI. Here the CDR3 reads CASSVKGGTGGYEQYF. Written as DNA, the CDR3 is TGTGCCAGCAGTGTAAAAGGTGGGACAGGGGGTTACGAGCAGTACTTC. The variable domain in full, with the rest retrieved from reference TRBV2 and TRBJ2-7, is EPEVTQTPSHQVTQMGQEVILRCVPISNHLYFYWYRQILGQKVEFLVSFYNNEISEKSEIFDDQFSVERPDGSNFTLKIRSTKLEDSAMYFCASSVKGGTGGYEQYFGPGTRLTVT.

In this sample, this clonotype turned up a few times. This chain joins TRBV6-1 and TRBJ2-7; 10 bases line up with TRBD2. This CDR3 contains 16 residues. Germline V gives CDR1 MNHNS, CDR2 SASEGT. V lost 5 bases to trimming and J lost 2 bases; unmatched junction nucleotides: 9. DNA for the CDR3: TGTGCCAGCAGTCAGTATGCTAGCGGGGGAACCTACGAGCAGTACTTC. Protein sequence: CASSQYASGGTYEQYF.

A remark on this clonotype: Given a much more abundant clone one base away, this may be a read error. V gene TRBV28 combines with J gene TRBJ2-3; TRBD1 aligns across 10 bases. Germline lookup yields CDR1 MDHEN and CDR2 SYDVKM. Unmatched junction bases numbered 9, after V lost 7 bases and J lost 2 bases. The CDR3 has 16 residues. CDR3 coding DNA: TGTGCCAGCACCACGCTGGGACAGGGGATCACAGATACGCAGTATTTT. Translating gives CASTTLGQGITDTQYF.

This clonotype was found once. With a much larger clone just one base away, this may be a read error. This chain joins TRBV6-1 and TRBJ1-1; 10 bases are shared with TRBD1. Looked up from germline, CDR1 is MNHNS and CDR2 is SASEGT. The CDR3 is 14 amino acids. J was trimmed by 5 bases and V by 6 bases; bases with no gene match: 6. The CDR3 DNA is TGTGCCAGCAGAGATGGACAGGGGGGAACTGAAGCTTTCTTT. Residues: CASRDGQGGTEAFF.

This clonotype came up a few times. V is TRBV25-1 and J is TRBJ1-6; possible D gene TRBD1, 6 bases. Germline CDR1 MGHDK, CDR2 SYGVNS. This CDR3 contains 15 residues. The ends were cut back, 5 bases at V and 7 bases at J, with 15 bases in the middle. DNA for the CDR3: TGTGCCAGCAGTTTAGGGGGTGCGGAGAATTCACCCCTCCACTTT. Translated: CASSLGGAENSPLHF.

This clonotype has more than one count but fewer than ten. The chain recombines TRBV5-1 with TRBJ2-7; maybe TRBD2 (6 bases). Between the trimmed V and J ends, which lost 4 bases and 3 bases, there was a span of 17 bases. Germline CDR1 SGHRS, CDR2 YFSETQ. The CDR3 has 15 residues. CDR3 amino acids: CASSLRTPGDYEQYF. DNA for the CDR3: TGCGCCAGCAGCCTACGGACGCCGGGGGACTACGAGCAGTACTTC.

The chain recombines TRBV3-1 with TRBJ2-7, with D maybe TRBD2 (5 bases). This CDR3 spans 15 amino acids. Trimming pared 1 base from V and 1 base from J, leaving 11 bases between. Germline CDR1 reads LGHDT; CDR2 reads YNNKEL (reference sequence). The CDR3 reads CASSQAQGRSYEQYF. The CDR3 bases are TGTGCCAGCAGCCAAGCCCAAGGGAGATCCTACGAGCAGTACTTC.